The 31 T cell receptor beta chains in this list originate from one sample, sequenced in a study of shared clonotypes between healthy human individuals. TCRdb keeps only in-frame clones here, not all; method: immunoSEQ multiplex PCR. This sample has a few million clones, with 85% to 95% found just once. Sequencing used naive CD4+ T cells sorted from blood. Subset defined: CD45RA+ positively selected. The receptor source for this set is a young man in good health.

The chain joins TRBV6-5 to TRBJ2-5; 9 bases map to TRBD2. Trimming took 0 bases from V and 5 from J; bases not matched to a gene: 7. This CDR3 is 16 amino acids long. Germline loops: CDR1 MNHEY, CDR2 SVGAGI. The CDR3, as DNA: TGTGCCAGCAGTTACTCGACTAGCGGTGGGGGGGAGACCCAGTACTTC. Protein sequence: CASSYSTSGGGETQYF.

The rearrangement joins TRBV5-6 to TRBJ1-4; D might be TRBD1 (5 bases). V was cut by 4 bases and J by 8 bases, with 18 bases left in between. Germline CDR1 and CDR2: SGHDT and YYEEEE. The CDR3 is made up of 15 amino acids. The CDR3 loop is CASSSGWRRGEKLFF. The CDR3 DNA reads as TGTGCCAGCAGCAGCGGGTGGCGGCGGGGCGAAAAACTGTTTTTT. The complete variable domain, with remaining parts taken from reference TRBV5-6 and TRBJ1-4, reads DAGVTQSPTHLIKTRGQQVTLRCSPKSGHDTVSWYQQALGQGPQFIFQYYEEEERQRGNFPDRFSGHQFPNYSSELNVNALLLGDSALYLCASSSGWRRGEKLFFGSGTQLSVL.

The J gene is TRBJ2-7, the V gene TRBV7-9; D might be TRBD2 (5 bases). Germline-derived CDR1 and CDR2 are SEHNR and FQNEAQ (reference sequence). The CDR3 spans 16 residues. With 5 bases removed from V and 1 base from J, the gap between germline ends came to 18 bases. CDR3 loop: CASSPNRGRKSYEQYF. CDR3 coding DNA: TGTGCCAGCAGCCCAAATAGAGGGCGGAAATCCTACGAGCAGTACTTC.

This chain connects TRBV10-3 to TRBJ2-5; D unresolved. Matching the DNA end better, TRBJ2-7 makes the J call doubtful. Germline CDR1 is ENHRY and CDR2 is SYGVKD. The CDR3 covers 13 residues. Written as DNA, the CDR3 is TGTGCCATCAGTGATTGGGGAAACAACGAGCAGTACTTC. Translating gives CAISDWGNNEQYF.

The count of this clone is one. The rearrangement uses TRBV4-3 and TRBJ2-7; no clear D gene. Trimming left V 0 bases short and J 2 bases short, with 11 bases between. Germline CDR1 is LGHNA and CDR2 is YSLEER. CDR3 length: 15 residues. The CDR3 bases are TGCGCCAGCAGCCAAGAGTTCAAGGGCCCCTACGAGCAGTACTTC. Amino acid sequence: CASSQEFKGPYEQYF.

The chain couples TRBV6-1 to TRBJ1-5; D may be TRBD1 (6 bases). The CDR3 sequence is 15 residues long. Germline V lookup: CDR1 MNHNS, CDR2 SASEGT. With 1 base removed from V and 11 bases from J, the gap between germline ends came to 18 bases. The CDR3 loop reads CASSEGSRGGIAQHF. The CDR3 region has the DNA TGTGCCAGCAGTGAAGGGAGCAGAGGGGGTATAGCCCAGCATTTT.

The chain's CDR3 is CATIAGDNEQFF. The CDR3 DNA reads as TGTGCCACTATAGCGGGGGACAATGAGCAGTTCTTC. The chain links TRBV28 to TRBJ2-1, with 9 bases lining up with TRBD2. CDR1 and CDR2 from the germline V gene are MDHEN and SYDVKM. CDR3 size: 12 residues. V lost 10 bases and J lost 5; bases outside the gene matches: 3.

CDR3: CARSYAATGTDSYEQYF. The CDR3 nucleotides are TGTGCCAGAAGCTACGCGGCTACCGGGACAGACTCCTACGAGCAGTACTTC. The rearrangement links TRBV5-3 to TRBJ2-7, with 7 bases aligning to TRBD1. TRBV5-3 is annotated as an ORF whose role is uncertain. There are 17 residues in the CDR3. Trimming took 3 bases from V and 0 from J; bases not matched to a gene: 12.

The chain combines TRBV10-2 with TRBJ2-5; the match to TRBD2 covers 7 bases. The junction had 8 bases not matched to a gene; V was cut back by 6 bases and J by 7 bases. Germline V gene sequence: CDR1 WSHSY, CDR2 SAAADI. The CDR3 extends over 13 amino acids. In nucleotides, the CDR3 is TGCGCCAGCAGGCTAGGACTAGAGGGGACCCAGTACTTC. Encoded protein: CASRLGLEGTQYF.

The rearrangement joins TRBV18 to TRBJ1-1; D unresolved. The CDR3 is made up of 13 amino acids. V lost 2 bases, J lost 8 bases, and 12 bases lay in between. Germline CDR1 and CDR2: KGHSH and LQKENI. CDR3 coding DNA: TGTGCCAGCTCACCAGAACGGTCCGGGGAAGCTTTCTTT. Protein sequence: CASSPERSGEAFF.

This clone was seen a few times. The chain couples TRBV5-4 to TRBJ1-1; TRBD1 is a possible D gene (5 bases). CDR1 and CDR2 (germline): SGHNT, YYREEE (reference sequence). The CDR3 is 12 residues long. V was pared by 5 bases and J by 3 bases, with 8 bases between. The CDR3 coding sequence is TGTGCCAGCAGAGGGGATTACACTGAAGCTTTCTTT. The encoded protein is CASRGDYTEAFF. Full variable domain (rest looked up from reference TRBV5-4 and TRBJ1-1): ETGVTQSPTHLIKTRGQQVTLRCSSQSGHNTVSWYQQALGQGPQFIFQYYREEENGRGNFPPRFSGLQFPNYSSELNVNALELDDSALYLCASRGDYTEAFFGQGTRLTVV.

This clone was recorded a few times. The chain couples TRBV5-1 to TRBJ1-5; D is perhaps TRBD1 (5 bases). V lost 0 bases and J lost 7, with 14 bases in between. CDR3 size: 15 residues. Germline V gene lookup returns CDR1 SGHRS and CDR2 YFSETQ. The CDR3 sequence: CASSLDGTSSQPQHF. The CDR3 bases are TGCGCCAGCAGCTTGGATGGGACCTCTTCCCAGCCCCAGCATTTT.

The chain employs TRBV5-4 and TRBJ2-3, with unresolved D. The CDR3 is made up of 14 amino acids. Germline V gives CDR1 SGHNT, CDR2 YYREEE (reference sequence). V was clipped by 0 bases and J by 6 bases, with 11 bases between them. CDR3 loop: CASSLGFATDTQYF. CDR3 nucleotides: TGTGCCAGCAGCTTGGGCTTCGCGACTGATACGCAGTATTTT.

The chain links TRBV28 to TRBJ2-5; TRBD1 matches 9 bases. The J call is uncertain, as TRBJ2-7 better fits the DNA end. Looked up from germline, CDR1 is MDHEN and CDR2 is SYDVKM. The CDR3 is 16 residues long. CDR3 protein: CASSPIPGQGTYEQYF. DNA of the CDR3: TGTGCCAGCAGTCCTATTCCGGGACAGGGCACCTACGAGCAGTACTTC.

The chain joins TRBV18 to TRBJ1-4; no definite D call. Per germline, CDR1 KGHSH and CDR2 LQKENI. This CDR3 is built from 16 residues. The germline V and J ends were trimmed by 0 bases and 0 bases, with 8 bases remaining between them. CDR3 in DNA: TGTGCCAGCTCACCACCGAATTGGTCAACTAATGAAAAACTGTTTTTT. It codes for CASSPPNWSTNEKLFF.

The sample holds one count of this clone. This rearrangement joins TRBV6-5 to TRBJ2-1; tentatively, D is TRBD1 (6 bases). V was cut by 6 bases and J by 8 bases, with 14 bases left in between. CDR1 and CDR2 (germline): MNHEY, SVGAGI. The CDR3 covers 13 residues. CDR3 nucleotides: TGTGCCAGCAGGCAGACAGGAATGGATGAGCAGTTCTTC. Protein sequence: CASRQTGMDEQFF.

The chain links TRBV19 to TRBJ1-4; D may be TRBD1 (6 bases). This CDR3 is 17 amino acids long. Germline CDR1 LNHDA, CDR2 SQIVND (reference sequence). V lost 3 bases to trimming and J lost 5 bases, with 19 bases between them. The CDR3 DNA reads as TGTGCCAGTAGTATGGGTATCGGGGGCAGGGAGAATGAAAAACTGTTTTTT. This translates into CASSMGIGGRENEKLFF.

V usage is TRBV27 and J usage is TRBJ1-6; weak D call: TRBD1 (6 bases). V dropped 2 bases and J dropped 10 bases, with 21 bases sitting between them. Germline CDR1 is MNHEY and CDR2 is SMNVEV (reference sequence). The CDR3 is 17 amino acids. In nucleotides, the CDR3 is TGTGCCAGCAGTTTACGGACGTCAGGGGTTCGTCGGTCACCCCTCCACTTT. Residues: CASSLRTSGVRRSPLHF.

The J gene is TRBJ2-7, the V gene TRBV12-5, with 8 bases matching TRBD2. The V segment lost 0 bases and the J segment 6 bases; nucleotides outside the gene matches: 7. CDR1 is LGHNT and CDR2 is FRNRAP in the germline V gene. The CDR3 consists of 15 residues. The CDR3 spells CASGLVAGSGGEQYF. CDR3 nucleotide sequence: TGTGCTAGTGGTTTGGTAGCGGGGAGCGGGGGCGAGCAGTACTTC.

The V gene is TRBV10-3, the J gene TRBJ2-1; possibly TRBD2 for D (6 bases). The V end was cut by 3 bases, the J end by 8 bases, with 17 bases between. CDR1 and CDR2 (germline): ENHRY, SYGVKD. The CDR3 covers 15 residues. CDR3 sequence: CAISDGSGDNHEQFF. In DNA form, the CDR3 reads TGTGCCATCAGTGACGGTAGCGGTGATAACCATGAGCAGTTCTTC.

The chain is built from TRBV7-2 and TRBJ2-2, with D possibly being TRBD2 (6 bases). The germline V and J ends were trimmed by 1 base and 0 bases, with 15 bases remaining between them. This CDR3 has 18 residues. Per the germline V gene, CDR1 is SGHTA and CDR2 is FQGNSA. CDR3 nucleotide sequence: TGTGCCAGCAGCTTAGTGGGGTACGGGAGCGCGAACACCGGGGAGCTGTTTTTT. This sequence encodes CASSLVGYGSANTGELFF.

The genes are TRBV7-9 and TRBJ2-6; maybe TRBD1 (5 bases). V was shortened by 5 bases and J by 0 bases, with 11 bases between the two germline ends. The CDR3 runs 16 residues. CDR1 and CDR2 from the germline V gene are SEHNR and FQNEAQ (reference sequence). The CDR3 region has the DNA TGTGCCAGCAGCCTTGCTAGGGGCTCTGGGGCCAACGTCCTGACTTTC. This encodes CASSLARGSGANVLTF.

This chain connects TRBV5-5 to TRBJ2-7, with TRBD2 matching 9 bases. The length of the CDR3 is 14 residues. In germline, CDR1 is SGHKS, CDR2 YYEKEE (reference sequence). V lost 1 base, J lost 6 bases, and 5 bases stayed unmatched. CDR3 protein: CASSLTQAGGEQYF. CDR3 coding DNA: TGTGCCAGCAGCTTGACCCAAGCGGGAGGCGAGCAGTACTTC.

In its sample, this clone was seen once. This chain uses TRBV6-5 with TRBJ2-1, with 12 bases identical to TRBD2. Germline-derived CDR1 and CDR2 are MNHEY and SVGAGI. This CDR3 region has 16 residues. V lost 3 bases, J lost 6 bases, and 6 bases stayed unmatched. The CDR3 DNA reads as TGTGCCAGCAGTTATTCAACTAGCGGGGGGACCAATGAGCAGTTCTTC. This gives the protein CASSYSTSGGTNEQFF.

This clone was found once. V gene TRBV4-3 combines with J gene TRBJ1-2; D is undetermined. CDR1 is LGHNA and CDR2 is YSLEER in the germline V gene. The CDR3 length is 13 residues. Between the trimmed V and J ends, which lost 0 bases and 3 bases, there was a span of 5 bases. The CDR3 spells CASSQDLYYGYTF. In DNA, the CDR3 is TGCGCCAGCAGCCAAGACTTATACTATGGCTACACCTTC.

In its sample, this clone was seen once. V and J are TRBV4-3 and TRBJ2-2; TRBD2 aligns across 10 bases. The CDR3 length is 15 residues. Unmatched junction bases numbered 3, after V lost 4 bases and J lost 4 bases. Germline CDR1 LGHNA, CDR2 YSLEER. CDR3 sequence: CASSRGTSATGELFF. CDR3 DNA sequence: TGCGCCAGCAGCCGAGGGACTAGCGCCACCGGGGAGCTGTTTTTT.

Details on this clone: A read error may account for a junction end that differs from germline. V gene TRBV5-1 combines with J gene TRBJ2-4; no firm D call. The CDR3 runs to 15 residues. Per the germline V gene, CDR1 is SGHRS and CDR2 is YFSETQ. CDR3 protein: CASSLERLAKNIQYF. In nucleotides, the CDR3 is TGCGCCAGCAGTTTGGAAAGGTTAGCCAAAAACATTCAGTACTTC.

J is TRBJ2-3 and V is TRBV9; 11 bases map to TRBD2. Germline V lookup: CDR1 SGDLS, CDR2 YYNGEE. This CDR3 region has 19 residues. V was clipped by 0 bases and J by 2 bases; unmatched bases: 11. The DNA for the CDR3 is TGTGCCAGCAGCGTAGGGGGTAGCCTAGCGGGAGGCCACACAGATACGCAGTATTTT. Protein product: CASSVGGSLAGGHTDTQYF.

The chain links TRBV29-1 to TRBJ1-1; D uncertain. Germline V gene sequence: CDR1 SQVTM, CDR2 ANQGSEA. V lost 4 bases and J lost 0, with 15 bases in between. The CDR3 spans 15 residues. In nucleotides, the CDR3 is TGCAGCGTTGTCCGTGGCAGCACCTTGAACACTGAAGCTTTCTTT. As protein: CSVVRGSTLNTEAFF.

This chain uses TRBV25-1 with TRBJ1-1; D uncertain. CDR1 is MGHDK and CDR2 is SYGVNS in the germline V gene. The length of the CDR3 is 11 residues. Trimming pared 6 bases from V and 4 bases from J, leaving 6 bases between. CDR3 in DNA: TGTGCCAGCAGACGGGGCACTGAAGCTTTCTTT. Protein product: CASRRGTEAFF.

The chain links TRBV28 to TRBJ2-1, with D maybe TRBD1 (5 bases). CDR3 length: 15 amino acids. Per the germline V gene, CDR1 is MDHEN and CDR2 is SYDVKM. V shed 6 bases and J shed 5 bases, with 17 bases lying between them. The CDR3 region has the DNA TGTGCCAGCAGCCCCCCCGGTCGACAGAACAATGAGCAGTTCTTC. Translated, it gives CASSPPGRQNNEQFF. The entire variable domain, with the rest obtained from reference TRBV28 and TRBJ2-1, is as follows: DVKVTQSSRYLVKRTGEKVFLECVQDMDHENMFWYRQDPGLGLRLIYFSYDVKMKEKGDIPEGYSVSREKKERFSLILESASTNQTSMYLCASSPPGRQNNEQFFGPGTRLTVL.